This T cell receptor beta chain was documented in a study of T cells expressing NK-cell markers. Study outcomes and limitations: A few of the donors also had these clonotypes leading their CD3+CD56-NKG2C+ fraction.

In regard to this clonotype: Its antigen remains unknown.

One entry per CDR3 protein, without DNA, is what TCRdb gives after re-calling the 5' RACE reads. Recorded for this sample: about 180,000 distinct CDR3 sequences. This receptor was identified in a man aged 18 to 69 in good health. Sequencing used blood T cells: a sorted CD56 or NKG2C T cell subset, CD4+ or CD8+ T cells, or bulk PBMC T cells (not recorded which).

The CDR3 loop is CASSPDRGIYNEQFF. This rearrangement joins TRBV14 to TRBJ2-1; TCRdb's assignment of TRBD1 cannot be checked, as there is no DNA. Germline CDR1 is SGHDN and CDR2 is FVKESK. This CDR3 is 15 amino acids long.